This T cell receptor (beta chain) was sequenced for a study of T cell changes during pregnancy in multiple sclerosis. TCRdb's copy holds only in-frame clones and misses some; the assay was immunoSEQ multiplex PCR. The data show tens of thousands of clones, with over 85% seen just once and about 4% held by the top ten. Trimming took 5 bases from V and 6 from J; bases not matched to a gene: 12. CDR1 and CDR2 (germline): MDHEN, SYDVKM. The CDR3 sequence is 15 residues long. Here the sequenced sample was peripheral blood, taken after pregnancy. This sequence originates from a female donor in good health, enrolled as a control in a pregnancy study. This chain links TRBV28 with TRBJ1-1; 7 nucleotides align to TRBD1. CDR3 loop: CASSPTGLVSAEAFF. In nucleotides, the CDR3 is TGTGCCAGCAGTCCGACAGGGTTAGTTAGTGCTGAAGCTTTCTTT.